The 30 T cell receptor beta chains below were found in one sample sequenced in a study of control samples from healthy donors and cancer patients. Sequencing was performed with immunoSEQ multiplex PCR; in TCRdb, only in-frame clones are kept and a portion is missing. The data show about 150,000 clones, approximately 94% seen once. The sequencing sample was made of blood. The receptor set was obtained from a woman aged 40 to 55 in good health.

The chain couples TRBV11-2 to TRBJ1-2; a possible D gene is TRBD1 (6 bases). This CDR3 has 15 amino acids. CDR1 is SGHAT, CDR2 FQNNGV, per germline. With 5 bases removed from V and 0 bases from J, the gap between germline ends came to 13 bases. The CDR3, as DNA: TGTGCCAGCAGCCAAAGGGGGGGGTCTAACTATGGCTACACCTTC. Residues: CASSQRGGSNYGYTF.

This clone was picked up a small number of times. The V call is TRBV6-1, the J call TRBJ2-7, with 9 bases lining up with TRBD1. J gave up 1 base and V 0 bases, and 1 base lay outside the gene matches. This CDR3 comprises 15 residues. Germline V gene data show CDR1 as MNHNS and CDR2 as SASEGT. The CDR3 region is CASSEAGTGSYEQYF. In DNA, the CDR3 is TGTGCCAGCAGTGAAGCCGGGACAGGGTCCTACGAGCAGTACTTC.

The V and J genes are TRBV29-1 and TRBJ1-1; D perhaps matches TRBD1 (5 bases). CDR1 is SQVTM and CDR2 is ANQGSEA in the germline V gene. Trimming took 4 bases from V and 4 from J, leaving 13 bases between them. The CDR3 totals 13 residues. CDR3 protein: CSVGARGGTEAFF. In DNA form, the CDR3 reads TGCAGCGTTGGGGCCCGGGGCGGCACTGAAGCTTTCTTT. Complete variable domain (other parts from reference TRBV29-1 and TRBJ1-1): SAVISQKPSRDICQRGTSLTIQCQVDSQVTMMFWYRQQPGQSLTLIATANQGSEATYESGFVIDKFPISRPNLTFSTLTVSNMSPEDSSIYLCSVGARGGTEAFFGQGTRLTVV.

The chain uses TRBV5-6 and TRBJ2-1, with TRBD2 as a possible D gene (6 bases). The V and J ends lost 1 base and 2 bases respectively, with 10 bases between them. The CDR3 extends over 15 amino acids. Per germline, CDR1 SGHDT and CDR2 YYEEEE. CDR3 DNA sequence: TGTGCCAGCAGCTTGAGGCGGGGTACCTACAATGAGCAGTTCTTC. The encoded protein is CASSLRRGTYNEQFF.

V usage is TRBV5-5 and J usage is TRBJ1-1; D gene unclear. Germline CDR1 SGHKS, CDR2 YYEKEE (reference sequence). V was trimmed by 4 bases and J by 1 base, leaving 20 bases between them. The CDR3 is 17 residues long. The CDR3 sequence is CASSPGVAANRNTEAFF. In DNA form, the CDR3 reads TGTGCCAGCAGCCCCGGCGTAGCAGCAAACCGGAACACTGAAGCTTTCTTT.

The chain joins TRBV4-1 to TRBJ2-5, with D uncertain. Germline V CDR1 and CDR2: MGHRA, YSYEKL. There are 15 residues in the CDR3. Trimming shortened V by 0 bases and J by 5 bases, and 13 bases separated the two germline ends. The CDR3 spells CASSQDPWTRETQYF. CDR3 DNA sequence: TGCGCCAGCAGCCAAGATCCCTGGACCCGGGAGACCCAGTACTTC.

V and J are TRBV7-9 and TRBJ1-2; 7 bases agree with TRBD1. This CDR3 region has 13 residues. V dropped 5 bases and J dropped 6; count of bases not matched to a gene: 6. Per germline, CDR1 SEHNR and CDR2 FQNEAQ (reference sequence). The DNA for the CDR3 is TGTGCCAGCAGCCCCTCCACAGGGGATGGCTACACCTTC. It specifies CASSPSTGDGYTF.

The rearrangement links TRBV19 to TRBJ1-2, with D possibly being TRBD1 (5 bases). CDR1 and CDR2 from the germline V gene are LNHDA and SQIVND (reference sequence). The CDR3 covers 14 residues. The germline V and J ends were trimmed by 8 bases and 2 bases, with 15 bases remaining between them. In DNA form, the CDR3 reads TGTGCCAGTGCAATCCGGACACCAAACTATGGCTACACCTTC. Translating it yields CASAIRTPNYGYTF.

The rearrangement joins TRBV3-1 (or the pseudogene TRBV3-2) to TRBJ1-5, with D possibly TRBD1 on 5 matching bases. The CDR3 loop spans 13 amino acids. From germline, CDR1 is LGHDT and CDR2 YNNKEL (reference sequence). V gave up 7 bases and J gave up 0 bases, with 7 bases separating them. The CDR3 sequence: CASKGDSNQPQHF. The CDR3 DNA follows: TGTGCCAGCAAAGGGGATAGCAATCAGCCCCAGCATTTT.

The genes are TRBV6-2 or TRBV6-3 and TRBJ1-2, with D hard to call. The germline V gene has CDR1 MNHEY and CDR2 SVGEGT. The CDR3 is 11 amino acids. V was clipped by 6 bases and J by 2 bases, with 4 bases between them. This chain's CDR3 is CASSQNYGYTF. The CDR3 coding sequence is TGTGCCAGCAGCCAGAACTATGGCTACACCTTC.

This clone was detected only once. The V and J genes are TRBV11-3 and TRBJ1-1, with 8 bases identical to TRBD1. The CDR3 extends over 15 amino acids. Germline CDR1 SGHNT, CDR2 YENEEA. J lost 3 bases, V lost 5 bases, and 8 bases had no gene match. The CDR3: CASSVYGQGDTEAFF. The CDR3 nucleotides read TGTGCCAGCAGCGTATACGGACAGGGTGACACTGAAGCTTTCTTT.

For this clone: Additional DNA sequences in this sample encode the identical CDR3. V usage is TRBV13 and J usage is TRBJ1-1; D is uncertain. Germline V gene data show CDR1 as PRHDT and CDR2 as FYEKMQ (reference sequence). The V gene lost 2 bases and the J gene lost 1 base, with 5 bases spanning the gap. The length of the CDR3 is 13 residues. CDR3 sequence reads: CASSLTENTEAFF. DNA for the CDR3: TGTGCCAGCAGCTTAACGGAGAACACTGAAGCTTTCTTT.

V usage is TRBV7-4 and J usage is TRBJ1-5; possible D gene TRBD1, 6 bases. V lost 4 bases and J lost 12, with 25 bases in between. There are 16 residues in the CDR3. CDR1 is SGHVT and CDR2 is SQSDAQ in the germline V gene. In DNA, the CDR3 is TGTGCCAGCAGCTGGCCGGCCGGGACAAGATCGGGTCTCCAGCATTTT. Protein sequence: CASSWPAGTRSGLQHF.

The chain is built from TRBV2 and TRBJ1-2, with TRBD1 matching over 9 bases. CDR1 is SNHLY and CDR2 is FYNNEI in the germline V gene. This CDR3 contains 12 residues. V lost 7 bases and J lost 6; bases outside the gene matches: 3. CDR3 region: CASKQGADGYTF. The CDR3 DNA follows: TGTGCCAGCAAACAGGGGGCGGATGGCTACACCTTC. The entire variable domain, with the rest obtained from reference TRBV2 and TRBJ1-2, is as follows: EPEVTQTPSHQVTQMGQEVILRCVPISNHLYFYWYRQILGQKVEFLVSFYNNEISEKSEIFDDQFSVERPDGSNFTLKIRSTKLEDSAMYFCASKQGADGYTFGSGTRLTVV.

The CDR3 loop reads CASSLTWNTANTEAFF. CDR3 nucleotides: TGTGCCAGCAGCTTAACTTGGAATACGGCGAACACTGAAGCTTTCTTT. The V and J genes are TRBV7-3 and TRBJ1-1, with D unclear. V shed 0 bases and J shed 1 base, with 12 bases lying between them. CDR1 and CDR2 (germline): SGHTA, FQGTGA. This CDR3 region has 16 residues.

J is TRBJ2-5 and V is TRBV7-7; the D is unclear. The CDR3 has 15 residues. V lost 1 base and J 2 bases, leaving 11 bases between the germline ends. CDR1 is SSHAT, CDR2 FNYEAQ, per germline (reference sequence). The CDR3 region has the DNA TGTGCCAGCAGCTTAGGCTCGCGTAGGCAAGAGACCCAGTACTTC. Encoded protein: CASSLGSRRQETQYF.

The chain uses TRBV19 and TRBJ2-7, with TRBD1 matching 7 bases. The CDR3 extends over 15 amino acids. The germline V gene encodes CDR1 LNHDA and CDR2 SQIVND (reference sequence). V shed 4 bases, J shed 2 bases, and the junction held 8 bases outside the gene matches. CDR3: CASSSQGTAAYEQYF. The CDR3, as DNA: TGTGCCAGTAGTAGCCAGGGGACAGCGGCCTACGAGCAGTACTTC.

This clone was observed a handful of times. The chain has TRBV4-2 and TRBJ2-7, with 13 bases aligning to TRBD2. The germline gives CDR1 LGHNA, CDR2 YNFKEQ. Trimming took 1 base from V and 4 from J; bases not matched to a gene: 4. The CDR3 spans 16 residues. The DNA of the CDR3 is TGTGCCAGCAGCCAAGGGTTGACTAGCGGGGGGTACGAGCAGTACTTC. It codes for CASSQGLTSGGYEQYF.

The chain carries TRBV18 and TRBJ2-3; 9 bases agree with TRBD1. V lost 2 bases and J lost 3; bases outside the gene matches: 9. The CDR3 has 17 amino acids. Germline V CDR1 and CDR2: KGHSH, LQKENI. The CDR3 coding sequence is TGTGCCAGCTCACCAATAGCTACAGGGGGCGTAACAGATACGCAGTATTTT. Translated, it gives CASSPIATGGVTDTQYF.

The chain recombines TRBV3-1 (or the pseudogene TRBV3-2) with TRBJ1-2; 8 bases fit TRBD1. Germline CDR1 is LGHDT and CDR2 is YNNKEL (reference sequence). The CDR3 loop spans 16 amino acids. V lost 2 bases and J lost 7; bases outside the gene matches: 12. The CDR3 DNA sequence: TGTGCCAGCAGCCAATCGGACAGGGCGGTTTTCGGTGGCTACACCTTC. It codes for CASSQSDRAVFGGYTF.

This chain links TRBV5-1 with TRBJ1-2; 9 bases agree with TRBD1. Losses at the gene ends were 4 bases for V and 8 bases for J; bases not matched to a gene: 12. Germline values: CDR1 SGHRS, CDR2 YFSETQ. The CDR3 has 15 residues. This CDR3 reads CASSPWGQGSDGYTF. The CDR3 nucleotides read TGCGCCAGCAGCCCCTGGGGACAGGGTTCCGACGGCTACACCTTC.

The chain is built from TRBV5-6 and TRBJ1-6; perhaps TRBD1 as D (5 bases). Germline CDR1 is SGHDT and CDR2 is YYEEEE. The CDR3 extends over 12 amino acids. V lost 4 bases, J lost 14 bases, and 13 bases lay in between. CDR3 nucleotides: TGTGCCAGCAGCCATCGAAGAGGGGCCCTCCACTTT. Its translation is CASSHRRGALHF.

V usage is TRBV3-1 (or the pseudogene TRBV3-2) and J usage is TRBJ2-3; TRBD1 matches 10 bases. V shed 4 bases and J 1 base; nucleotides not matched to a gene: 2. The V gene's germline CDR1 is LGHDT and CDR2 YNNKEL (reference sequence). The CDR3 has 15 residues. The CDR3 DNA follows: TGTGCCAGCAGCCCTGGGACAGGGGGCACAGATACGCAGTATTTT. This codes for CASSPGTGGTDTQYF.

A note on this clone: The same CDR3 also results from other DNA sequences found in this sample. The chain is built from TRBV7-8 and TRBJ1-1; D is unresolved. CDR3 size: 14 residues. The germline V and J ends were trimmed by 1 base and 1 base, with 7 bases remaining between them. In germline, CDR1 is SGHVS, CDR2 FQNEAQ. The CDR3 loop reads CASSLGTANTEAFF. CDR3 sequence (DNA): TGTGCCAGCAGCTTAGGGACGGCGAACACTGAAGCTTTCTTT.

The chain joins TRBV19 to TRBJ2-1; D is possibly TRBD2 (6 bases). This CDR3 has 15 amino acids. CDR1 is LNHDA and CDR2 is SQIVND in the germline V gene (reference sequence). The germline V and J ends were trimmed by 3 bases and 9 bases, with 18 bases remaining between them. The CDR3 DNA is TGTGCCAGTAGTATTCCCGGGGGACCTCCGGGTGAGCAGTTCTTC. This encodes CASSIPGGPPGEQFF. Using reference TRBV19 and TRBJ2-1 for the parts outside the CDR3, the full variable domain is DGGITQSPKYLFRKEGQNVTLSCEQNLNHDAMYWYRQDPGQGLRLIYYSQIVNDFQKGDIAEGYSVSREKKESFPLTVTSAQKNPTAFYLCASSIPGGPPGEQFFGPGTRLTVL.

The V and J genes are TRBV30 and TRBJ1-5; weak D call: TRBD1 (5 bases). Trimming removed 1 base from V and 5 bases from J, with 18 bases in between. Germline-derived CDR1 and CDR2 are GTSNPN and SVGIG (reference sequence). There are 16 residues in the CDR3. The CDR3 loop is CAWSASRDPTYQPQHF. In DNA, the CDR3 is TGTGCCTGGAGTGCCTCTAGGGACCCAACCTATCAGCCCCAGCATTTT.

The CDR3 sequence: CASSPTGGFTGELFF. The CDR3, as DNA: TGCGCCAGCAGCCCAACAGGGGGCTTCACCGGGGAGCTGTTTTTT. The chain is built from TRBV5-1 and TRBJ2-2, with 9 bases that match TRBD1. Looked up from germline, CDR1 is SGHRS and CDR2 is YFSETQ. CDR3 length: 15 amino acids. With V trimmed by 4 bases and J by 4 bases, 5 bases remained unmatched. The entire variable domain, with the rest obtained from reference TRBV5-1 and TRBJ2-2, is as follows: KAGVTQTPRYLIKTRGQQVTLSCSPISGHRSVSWYQQTPGQGLQFLFEYFSETQRNKGNFPGRFSGRQFSNSRSEMNVSTLELGDSALYLCASSPTGGFTGELFFGEGSRLTVL.

The chain couples TRBV6-5 to TRBJ2-5, with 9 bases fitting TRBD2. The J segment lost 5 bases and the V segment lost 0 bases, leaving 7 bases of the junction unmatched. Germline loops: CDR1 MNHEY, CDR2 SVGAGI. This CDR3 is 16 amino acids long. CDR3 DNA sequence: TGTGCCAGCAGTTACTCGGGGACTAGCTTTTTGGAGACCCAGTACTTC. Protein sequence: CASSYSGTSFLETQYF.

The chain employs TRBV2 and TRBJ2-5; D ambiguous. V lost 3 bases and J 4 bases, leaving 3 bases between the germline ends. CDR3 length: 11 amino acids. Germline CDR1 and CDR2: SNHLY and FYNNEI. This chain's CDR3 is CASSERETQYF. CDR3 DNA: TGTGCCAGCAGTGAGCGAGAGACCCAGTACTTC.

The V call is TRBV7-2, the J call TRBJ1-6, with unresolved D. CDR1 is SGHTA and CDR2 is FQGNSA in the germline V gene. Trimming removed 2 bases at V and 7 bases at J, with 12 bases between. The CDR3 contains 15 residues. CDR3 sequence (DNA): TGTGCCAGCAGCTTAACTGTGGGGAGCAATTCACCCCTCCACTTT. Translated: CASSLTVGSNSPLHF.